This entry concerns a single T cell receptor beta chain. The sample has other DNA sequences that encode this CDR3 too. This sample was taken from a study of cytomegalovirus exposure and HLA in healthy donors. There are 13 residues in the CDR3. V was trimmed by 1 base and J by 1 base, leaving 7 bases between them. Germline values: CDR1 GTSNPN, CDR2 SVGIG (reference sequence). Primers included in the PCR were 60 Vbeta and 13 Jbeta primers. Sequencing was performed with immunoSEQ multiplex PCR; in TCRdb, only in-frame clones are kept and a portion is missing. Altogether about 160,000 clones are present, more than 75% being singletons, with the ten largest covering roughly 2.1%.

The source is a man younger than 35 in good health and CMV-seropositive. The genes are TRBV30 and TRBJ2-5; possible D gene TRBD1, 5 bases. Sequenced input: PBMCs. CDR3 in DNA: TGTGCCTGGAGTGGGGGCCTCCAAGAGACCCAGTACTTC. Translated: CAWSGGLQETQYF. Full variable domain (rest looked up from reference TRBV30 and TRBJ2-5): SQTIHQWPATLVQPVGSPLSLECTVEGTSNPNLYWYRQAAGRGLQLLFYSVGIGQISSEVPQNLSASRPQDRQFILSSKKLLLSDSGFYLCAWSGGLQETQYFGPGTRLLVL.